This T cell receptor beta chain was found in a study of blood T cell repertoires in COVID-19. Study summary: PBMCs, B-cell-depleted T cells, or T cells were the source of the cDNA or gDNA that made up the material.

The length of the CDR3 is 12 residues. Germline loops: CDR1 LNHDA, CDR2 SQIVND (reference sequence). V was pared by 8 bases and J by 4 bases, with 8 bases between. How the authors handled the data: Estimation of nucleated cell counts was performed using reference gene primer amplification. Measured with immunoSEQ multiplex PCR; TCRdb has only the in-frame clones, and not every one. V and J calls and clone size are as listed in that table; D and trimming were resolved from the DNA. Among 90,000 to 150,000 clones listed, roughly four fifths were seen once. This receptor was taken from a human donor in a cohort sampled during active COVID-19. Sample: peripheral blood. The chain combines TRBV19 with TRBJ1-4; tentatively, D is TRBD1 (6 bases). The CDR3 here is CASQGLNEKLFF. DNA of the CDR3: TGTGCCAGTCAGGGGCTTAATGAAAAACTGTTTTTT.